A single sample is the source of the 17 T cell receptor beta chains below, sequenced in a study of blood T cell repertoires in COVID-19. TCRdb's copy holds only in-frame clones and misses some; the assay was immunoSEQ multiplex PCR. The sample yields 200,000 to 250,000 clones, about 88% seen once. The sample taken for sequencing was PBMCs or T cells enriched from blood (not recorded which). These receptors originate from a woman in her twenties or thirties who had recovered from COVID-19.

CDR3 protein: CASSQTTGHNQPQHF. As DNA, the CDR3 is TGCGCCAGCAGCCAAACGACAGGGCACAATCAGCCCCAGCATTTT. The chain uses TRBV4-3 and TRBJ1-5; 7 bases are shared with TRBD1. The CDR3 has 15 amino acids. V lost 2 bases, J lost 3 bases, and 4 bases stayed unmatched. The V gene's germline CDR1 is LGHNA and CDR2 YSLEER.

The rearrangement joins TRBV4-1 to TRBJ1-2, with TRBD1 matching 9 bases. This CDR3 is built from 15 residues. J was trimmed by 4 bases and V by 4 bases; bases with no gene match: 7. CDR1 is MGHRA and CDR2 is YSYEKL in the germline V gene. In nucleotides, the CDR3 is TGCGCCAGCAGCCCTGGGGGACAGGGTTTCTATGGCTACACCTTC. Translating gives CASSPGGQGFYGYTF.

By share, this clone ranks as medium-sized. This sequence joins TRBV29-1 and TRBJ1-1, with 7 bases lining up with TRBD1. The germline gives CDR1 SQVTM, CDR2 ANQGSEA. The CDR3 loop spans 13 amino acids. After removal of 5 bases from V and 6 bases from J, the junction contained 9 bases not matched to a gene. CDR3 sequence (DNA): TGCAGCGTTCGTACAGGGGATTTCGCTGAAGCTTTCTTT. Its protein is CSVRTGDFAEAFF.

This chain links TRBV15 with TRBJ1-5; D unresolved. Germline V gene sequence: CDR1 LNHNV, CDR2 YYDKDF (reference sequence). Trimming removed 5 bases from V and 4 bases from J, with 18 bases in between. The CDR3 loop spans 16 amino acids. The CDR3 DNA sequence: TGTGCCACCAGCGGCCTAGCGGGGAGACCAAATCAGCCCCAGCATTTT. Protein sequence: CATSGLAGRPNQPQHF.

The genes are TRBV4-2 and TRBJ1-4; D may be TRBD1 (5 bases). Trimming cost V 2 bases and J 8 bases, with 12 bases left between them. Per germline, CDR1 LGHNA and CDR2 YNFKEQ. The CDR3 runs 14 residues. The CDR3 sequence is CASSQRGSAEKLFF. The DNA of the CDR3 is TGTGCCAGCAGCCAAAGGGGATCTGCCGAAAAACTGTTTTTT.

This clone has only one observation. The CDR3 spells CASSGDPTGLEQYF. CDR3 nucleotides: TGTGCCAGCAGCGGAGACCCTACAGGGTTGGAGCAGTACTTC. The chain couples TRBV5-6 to TRBJ2-7; tentative D call: TRBD1 (6 bases). The CDR3 extends over 14 amino acids. Trimming pared 4 bases from V and 7 bases from J, leaving 18 bases between. CDR1 and CDR2 (germline): SGHDT, YYEEEE. The full variable domain, in which reference TRBV5-6 and TRBJ2-7 provide the parts outside the CDR3, is DAGVTQSPTHLIKTRGQQVTLRCSPKSGHDTVSWYQQALGQGPQFIFQYYEEEERQRGNFPDRFSGHQFPNYSSELNVNALLLGDSALYLCASSGDPTGLEQYFGPGTRLTVT.

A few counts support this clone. The CDR3 here is CASRTGPTPSYEQYF. CDR3 sequence (DNA): TGTGCCTCCCGGACAGGACCTACCCCCTCCTACGAGCAGTACTTC. This chain connects TRBV28 to TRBJ2-7, with 7 positions matching TRBD1. CDR3 length equals 15 residues. With V trimmed by 11 bases and J by 0 bases, 13 bases remained unmatched. Germline V gene data show CDR1 as MDHEN and CDR2 as SYDVKM. The whole variable domain, remainder taken from reference TRBV28 and TRBJ2-7, is DVKVTQSSRYLVKRTGEKVFLECVQDMDHENMFWYRQDPGLGLRLIYFSYDVKMKEKGDIPEGYSVSREKKERFSLILESASTNQTSMYLCASRTGPTPSYEQYFGPGTRLTVT.

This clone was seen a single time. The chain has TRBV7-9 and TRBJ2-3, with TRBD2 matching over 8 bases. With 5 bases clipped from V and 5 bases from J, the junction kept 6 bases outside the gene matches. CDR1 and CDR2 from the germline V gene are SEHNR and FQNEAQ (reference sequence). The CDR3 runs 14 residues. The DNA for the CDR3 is TGTGCCAGCAGCCCGCGGGGGGAGGTAGATACGCAGTATTTT. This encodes CASSPRGEVDTQYF.

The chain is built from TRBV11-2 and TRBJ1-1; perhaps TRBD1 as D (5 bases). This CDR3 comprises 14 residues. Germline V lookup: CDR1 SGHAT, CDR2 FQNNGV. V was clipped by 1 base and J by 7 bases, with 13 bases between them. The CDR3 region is CASSLVSSGGEAFF. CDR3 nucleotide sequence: TGTGCCAGCAGCTTAGTTTCATCGGGGGGTGAAGCTTTCTTT.

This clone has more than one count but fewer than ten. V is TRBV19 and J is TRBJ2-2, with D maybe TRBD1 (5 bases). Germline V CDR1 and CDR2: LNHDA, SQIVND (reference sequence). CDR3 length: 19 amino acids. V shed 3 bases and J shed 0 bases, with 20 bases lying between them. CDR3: CASSIGAGRPFANTGELFF. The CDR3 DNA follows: TGTGCCAGTAGTATTGGGGCAGGCAGACCTTTTGCGAACACCGGGGAGCTGTTTTTT.

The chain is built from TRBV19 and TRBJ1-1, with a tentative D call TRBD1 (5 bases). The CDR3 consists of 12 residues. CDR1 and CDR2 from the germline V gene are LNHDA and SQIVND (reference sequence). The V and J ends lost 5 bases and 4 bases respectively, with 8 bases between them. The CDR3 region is CASSVGGTEAFF. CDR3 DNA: TGTGCCAGTAGTGTGGGGGGCACTGAAGCTTTCTTT. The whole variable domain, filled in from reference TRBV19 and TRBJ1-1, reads DGGITQSPKYLFRKEGQNVTLSCEQNLNHDAMYWYRQDPGQGLRLIYYSQIVNDFQKGDIAEGYSVSREKKESFPLTVTSAQKNPTAFYLCASSVGGTEAFFGQGTRLTVV.

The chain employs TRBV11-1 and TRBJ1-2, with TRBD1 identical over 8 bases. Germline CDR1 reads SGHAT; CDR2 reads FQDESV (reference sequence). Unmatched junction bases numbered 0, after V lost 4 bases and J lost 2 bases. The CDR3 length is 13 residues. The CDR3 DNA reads TGTGCCAGCAGCTGGACAGGGAACTATGGCTACACCTTC. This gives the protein CASSWTGNYGYTF.

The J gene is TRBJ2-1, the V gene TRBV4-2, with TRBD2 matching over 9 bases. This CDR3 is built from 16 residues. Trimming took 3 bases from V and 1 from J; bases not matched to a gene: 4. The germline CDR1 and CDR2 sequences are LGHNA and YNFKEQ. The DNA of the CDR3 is TGTGCCAGCAGCCATAATAGCGGGGGATCCTACAATGAGCAGTTCTTC. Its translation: CASSHNSGGSYNEQFF.

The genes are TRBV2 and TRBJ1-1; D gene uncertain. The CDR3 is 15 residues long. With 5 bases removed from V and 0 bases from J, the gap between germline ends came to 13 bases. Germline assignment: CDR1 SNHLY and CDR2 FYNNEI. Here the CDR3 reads CASSIPTRLNTEAFF. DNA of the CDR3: TGTGCCAGCAGTATCCCGACAAGGTTGAACACTGAAGCTTTCTTT.

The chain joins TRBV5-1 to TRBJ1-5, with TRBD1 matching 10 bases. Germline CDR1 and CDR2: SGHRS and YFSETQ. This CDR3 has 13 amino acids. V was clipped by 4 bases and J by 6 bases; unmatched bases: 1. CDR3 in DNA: TGCGCCAGCAGCGGGGACAGGGGTCAGCCCCAGCATTTT. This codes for CASSGDRGQPQHF. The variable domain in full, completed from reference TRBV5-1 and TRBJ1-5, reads KAGVTQTPRYLIKTRGQQVTLSCSPISGHRSVSWYQQTPGQGLQFLFEYFSETQRNKGNFPGRFSGRQFSNSRSEMNVSTLELGDSALYLCASSGDRGQPQHFGDGTRLSIL.

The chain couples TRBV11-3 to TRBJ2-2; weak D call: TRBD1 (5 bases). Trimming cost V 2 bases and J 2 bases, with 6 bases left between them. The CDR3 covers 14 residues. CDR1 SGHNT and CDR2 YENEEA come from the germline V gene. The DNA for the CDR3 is TGTGCCAGCAGCTTAAGGGGAAACACCGGGGAGCTGTTTTTT. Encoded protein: CASSLRGNTGELFF. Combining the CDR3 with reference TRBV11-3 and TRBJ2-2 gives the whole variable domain EAGVVQSPRYKIIEKKQPVAFWCNPISGHNTLYWYLQNLGQGPELLIRYENEEAVDDSQLPKDRFSAERLKGVDSTLKIQPAELGDSAVYLCASSLRGNTGELFFGEGSRLTVL.

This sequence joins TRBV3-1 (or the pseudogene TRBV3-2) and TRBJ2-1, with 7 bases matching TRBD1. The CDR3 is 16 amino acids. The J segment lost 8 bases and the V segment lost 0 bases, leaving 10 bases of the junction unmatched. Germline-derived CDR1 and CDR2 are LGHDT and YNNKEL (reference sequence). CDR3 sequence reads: CASSQDLAGGIDEQFF. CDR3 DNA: TGTGCCAGCAGCCAAGATTTGGCAGGGGGAATAGATGAGCAGTTCTTC.